This section outlines one T cell receptor (beta chain) sequence together with its context. Its cognate antigen is unknown. CDR1 MGHDK and CDR2 SYGVNS come from the germline V gene. CDR3 length: 15 amino acids. V was pared by 2 bases and J by 7 bases, with 10 bases of the junction left unmatched. The entry originates in a study of long-term antiretroviral therapy in people with HIV. Findings and limits, study-wide: Repertoires with HIV possessed tighter CDR3 length spans than those of controls.

Samples were assayed with immunoSEQ v3.0 at survey level. The table came from immunoSEQ multiplex PCR; TCRdb's copy has only in-frame clones and leaves some out. The sample lists 30,000 to 40,000 clones; approximately 83% were seen once. The chain uses TRBV25-1 and TRBJ1-1; 7 positions agree with TRBD1. The receptor comes from a young man with HIV. The sequenced sample was unsorted PBMCs, obtained 2.2 years after starting antiretroviral therapy. This CDR3 is CASSETAGGEVEAFF. The CDR3 region has the DNA TGTGCCAGCAGTGAAACGGCAGGGGGGGAAGTTGAAGCTTTCTTT.